This is a list of T cell receptor beta chains from one sample in a study of blood T cells in healthy people across ages. TCRdb itself ran the 5' RACE reads through MiXCR, one entry per CDR3 protein. The repertoire holds 950,000 to 1,200,000 distinct CDR3 sequences, around two fifths seen once, with approximately 14% in the top ten. Sequencing input: blood. Receptor source: a man aged 18 to 29 in good health. The CDR3 runs from the conserved cysteine through the conserved F or W. The D gene is left open where the match is weak. Only part of the rows carry a size: once, few, many, or a class if the clone is expanded.

clone size | D gene | J gene | V gene | CDR3 DNA | CDR3 protein
. | . | TRBJ2-3 | TRBV5-1 | TGCGCCAGCAGCTTGGCCGAGTTGTCAGATACGCAGTATTTT | CASSLAELSDTQYF
many | TRBD2 | TRBJ2-1 | TRBV12-3/TRBV12-4 | TGTGCCAGCAGTTCCCGTATGACTAGCGGGAGCAATGAGCAGTTCTTC | CASSSRMTSGSNEQFF
. | TRBD1 | TRBJ1-1 | TRBV20-1 | TGCAGTGCTAGGGGGGGACAGGGACGCACTGAAGCTTTCTTT | CSARGGQGRTEAFF
. | . | TRBJ2-2 | TRBV6-6 | TGTGCCAGCAGTTACTCGTTGGGGGGCGCCGGGGAGCTGTTTTTT | CASSYSLGGAGELFF
few | . | TRBJ2-6 | TRBV20-1 | TGCAGTGCCCCCGGACGGAATGGGAAGACCAACGTCCTGACTTTC | CSAPGRNGKTNVLTF
few | . | TRBJ1-5 | TRBV5-1 | TGCGCCAGCAGCCCGAATGGGCAGCCCCAGCATTTT | CASSPNGQPQHF
. | TRBD1 | TRBJ1-1 | TRBV29-1 | TGCAGCGTTGCCAGGACAGGGAGCACTGAAGCTTTCTTT | CSVARTGSTEAFF
few | TRBD1 | TRBJ1-4 | TRBV7-9 | TGTGCCAGCAGCCCAGGACAGGCCGGGTCTATCGAAAAACTGTTTTTT | CASSPGQAGSIEKLFF
few | . | TRBJ2-1 | TRBV29-1 | TGCAGCGTTCAGTTTCAGGGTGAGCAGTTCTTC | CSVQFQGEQFF
. | . | TRBJ1-1 | TRBV4-2 | TGTGCCAGCAGCCTCACAGACGGTACAGAAGCTTTCTTT | CASSLTDGTEAFF
few | . | TRBJ1-2 | TRBV27 | TGTGCCAGCAGTCCACAGACAGTCTATGGCTACACCTTC | CASSPQTVYGYTF
few | . | TRBJ1-2 | TRBV20-1 | TGCAGTGCTAGTTATCTTACCGGCGGCTACACCTTC | CSASYLTGGYTF
. | . | TRBJ2-3 | TRBV18 | TGTGCCAGCTCACCACCGGGCGGAACTCGCGCAGATACGCAGTATTTT | CASSPPGGTRADTQYF
few | . | TRBJ1-2 | TRBV5-6 | TGTGCCAGCACTAAGGGACGCCGTGGAGGCTACACCTTC | CASTKGRRGGYTF
. | TRBD1 | TRBJ1-4 | TRBV20-1 | TGCAGTGCTATGACAGGGGCGACTAATGAAAAACTGTTTTTT | CSAMTGATNEKLFF
. | TRBD2 | TRBJ2-1 | TRBV27 | TGTGCCAGCGATTTCGGACTAGCGCATAACAATGAGCAGTTCTTC | CASDFGLAHNNEQFF
. | . | TRBJ1-1 | TRBV6-2/TRBV6-3 | TGTACCAGCAGCCTATCCCAGGGGTGGAACCTGAACACTGAAGCTTTCTTT | CTSSLSQGWNLNTEAFF
. | TRBD1 | TRBJ2-3 | TRBV29-1 | TGCAGCGTTGATCCGACAGGGGGCACAGATACGCAGTATTTT | CSVDPTGGTDTQYF
. | TRBD2 | TRBJ2-3 | TRBV20-1 | TGCAGTGCTGCCCCTACAGCGGGGACCACAGATACGCAGTATTTT | CSAAPTAGTTDTQYF
. | TRBD1 | TRBJ2-1 | TRBV6-6 | TGTGCCAGCAGTTACGACGGACAGGGTTGGAATGAGCAGTTCTTC | CASSYDGQGWNEQFF
few | . | TRBJ1-2 | TRBV10-3 | TGTGCCACCAACCTCCGGGACACAGAAACCGATGGCTACACCTTC | CATNLRDTETDGYTF
. | . | TRBJ2-5 | TRBV2 | TGTGCCAGCAGGGCGGAATCCCTGTACCAAGAGACCCAGTACTTC | CASRAESLYQETQYF